The 19 T cell receptor beta chains below were found in one sample sequenced in a study of control samples from healthy donors and cancer patients. Only in-frame clones appear in the TCRdb table, and some are missing; sequencing was by immunoSEQ multiplex PCR. The sample lists under 150,000 clones, about 95% occurring once. The specimen sequenced was blood. Receptors were obtained from a man aged 30-40 years in good health.

The J gene is TRBJ1-1, the V gene TRBV7-2; D ambiguous. Germline loops: CDR1 SGHTA, CDR2 FQGNSA. V was pared by 2 bases and J by 7 bases, with 8 bases between. The CDR3 length is 12 residues. CDR3 protein: CASSLRTDEAFF. In DNA, the CDR3 is TGTGCCAGCAGCTTAAGGACCGATGAAGCTTTCTTT.

This sequence joins TRBV29-1 and TRBJ2-5; no clear D. Germline CDR1 is SQVTM and CDR2 is ANQGSEA. Trimming took off 3 bases at V and 5 bases at J, with 7 bases between the two ends. This CDR3 has 11 amino acids. CDR3 loop: CSVDSFETQYF. The CDR3 region has the DNA TGCAGCGTTGATAGCTTCGAGACCCAGTACTTC.

By sample share, this clone is medium-sized. The V and J genes are TRBV11-2 and TRBJ1-6; D unresolved. The V end lost 4 bases, the J end lost 9 bases, and 13 bases lay between the germline ends. Germline CDR1 SGHAT, CDR2 FQNNGV. The CDR3 has 14 amino acids. Here the CDR3 DNA reads TGTGCCAGCAGCTCAGGAGTATTTGCTTCACCCCTCCACTTT. Amino acids: CASSSGVFASPLHF. The whole variable domain, filled in from reference TRBV11-2 and TRBJ1-6, reads EAGVAQSPRYKIIEKRQSVAFWCNPISGHATLYWYQQILGQGPKLLIQFQNNGVVDDSQLPKDRFSAERLKGVDSTLKIQPAKLEDSAVYLCASSSGVFASPLHFGNGTRLTVT.

This clone came up once. The rearrangement links TRBV28 to TRBJ1-1, with D unclear. In germline, CDR1 is MDHEN, CDR2 SYDVKM. V lost 4 bases and J lost 4, with 16 bases in between. There are 15 residues in the CDR3. CDR3 sequence: CASSSRTKPSTEAFF. CDR3 bases: TGTGCCAGCAGTTCCAGAACAAAACCCAGCACTGAAGCTTTCTTT.

The gene calls are TRBV11-2 and TRBJ2-7; D not certain. CDR1 and CDR2 (germline): SGHAT, FQNNGV. Trimming pared 6 bases from V and 5 bases from J, leaving 11 bases between. CDR3 size: 12 residues. Here the CDR3 reads CASRGIKDEQYF. The CDR3 DNA is TGTGCCAGCAGAGGGATTAAGGACGAGCAGTACTTC.

The chain couples TRBV25-1 to TRBJ1-2; 11 nucleotides align to TRBD1. The germline V gene encodes CDR1 MGHDK and CDR2 SYGVNS. CDR3 length equals 17 residues. Trimming removed 2 bases from V and 7 bases from J; junction bases left unmatched: 12. CDR3 protein: CASSEGTGGNVLGGYTF. The CDR3 DNA follows: TGTGCCAGCAGTGAAGGGACAGGGGGTAACGTTCTAGGTGGCTACACCTTC.

The chain is built from TRBV2 and TRBJ1-1; 7 nucleotides line up with TRBD1. The V gene end was trimmed by 5 bases and the J gene end by 2 bases; junction bases not matched to a gene: 2. Germline CDR1 is SNHLY and CDR2 is FYNNEI. The length of the CDR3 is 13 residues. CDR3 sequence (DNA): TGTGCCAGCAGTCGACAGGGTAACACTGAAGCTTTCTTT. Translated, it gives CASSRQGNTEAFF.

This chain's CDR3 is CASWEGRSNTEAFF. The CDR3, as DNA: TGTGCCAGCTGGGAGGGCAGAAGTAACACTGAAGCTTTCTTT. The chain recombines TRBV28 with TRBJ1-1, with D uncertain. The CDR3 contains 14 residues. Germline V gene lookup returns CDR1 MDHEN and CDR2 SYDVKM. V was cut by 8 bases and J by 2 bases, with 15 bases left in between.

The chain is built from TRBV6-5 and TRBJ1-1; D gene uncertain. The CDR3 contains 12 residues. Trimming shortened V by 6 bases and J by 6 bases, and 11 bases separated the two germline ends. The germline V gene has CDR1 MNHEY and CDR2 SVGAGI. CDR3 DNA: TGTGCCAGCAGCCAAAAGGGCGCTGAAGCTTTCTTT. It is translated as CASSQKGAEAFF.

The V and J genes are TRBV10-3 and TRBJ2-1; the D call may be TRBD1 or TRBD2 (7 bases each). Germline V lookup: CDR1 ENHRY, CDR2 SYGVKD. V lost 6 bases, J lost 0 bases, and 15 bases lay in between. This CDR3 is built from 16 residues. The CDR3 nucleotides are TGTGCCATCAGGTCCCAGGGGGGGAGCTCCTACAATGAGCAGTTCTTC. It codes for CAIRSQGGSSYNEQFF.

The chain combines TRBV12-3 or TRBV12-4 with TRBJ2-2, with a tentative D call TRBD2 (5 bases). The length of the CDR3 is 12 residues. V was clipped by 7 bases and J by 5 bases, with 8 bases between them. CDR3 nucleotide sequence: TGTGCCAGCAATGGACTTACCGGGGAGCTGTTTTTT. It translates to CASNGLTGELFF.

This clone appeared once. The genes are TRBV28 and TRBJ1-1; possible D gene TRBD1, 5 bases. Per the germline V gene, CDR1 is MDHEN and CDR2 is SYDVKM. V was shortened by 6 bases and J by 1 base, with 12 bases between the two germline ends. This CDR3 has 14 amino acids. CDR3 residues: CASSGGRRNTEAFF. The CDR3 nucleotides read TGTGCCAGCAGCGGGGGACGGCGGAACACTGAAGCTTTCTTT.

J is TRBJ1-2 and V is TRBV2; D might be TRBD1 (6 bases). V was clipped by 6 bases and J by 0 bases, with 11 bases between them. The CDR3 is made up of 14 amino acids. Germline CDR1 and CDR2: SNHLY and FYNNEI. This chain's CDR3 is CASRSDRTNYGYTF. The DNA of the CDR3 is TGTGCCAGCAGAAGTGACAGGACTAACTATGGCTACACCTTC.

The rearrangement uses TRBV7-2 and TRBJ2-5; TRBD2 agrees at 10 bases. Germline lookup yields CDR1 SGHTA and CDR2 FQGNSA. The ends lost 1 base at V and 6 bases at J; junction bases unmatched: 5. The CDR3 is 15 residues long. The CDR3 here is CASSLDSGGSKTQYF. The CDR3 DNA is TGTGCCAGCAGCTTAGATAGCGGGGGGTCGAAGACCCAGTACTTC.

The rearrangement links TRBV2 to TRBJ1-6; the D gene is possibly TRBD1 (6 bases). This CDR3 region has 14 residues. V lost 6 bases, J lost 5 bases, and 11 bases lay in between. Germline V gives CDR1 SNHLY, CDR2 FYNNEI. CDR3 coding DNA: TGTGCCAGCAGACGACAGGCGAATAATTCACCCCTCCACTTT. Encoded protein: CASRRQANNSPLHF.

The V call is TRBV7-2, the J call TRBJ1-5; D call uncertain. Germline V gene data show CDR1 as SGHTA and CDR2 as FQGNSA. V shed 5 bases and J shed 1 base, with 12 bases lying between them. This CDR3 contains 15 residues. This CDR3 reads CASSTEDRSNQPQHF. CDR3 in DNA: TGTGCCAGCAGCACTGAGGACCGAAGCAATCAGCCCCAGCATTTT.

This chain uses TRBV7-9 with TRBJ2-7; no clear D gene. V shed 3 bases and J shed 0 bases, with 9 bases lying between them. CDR3 length: 14 amino acids. From germline, CDR1 is SEHNR and CDR2 FQNEAQ (reference sequence). The CDR3 DNA follows: TGTGCCAGCAGCTTGTCACAGCACTCCTACGAGCAGTACTTC. Translated: CASSLSQHSYEQYF.

In this sample, this clone turned up once. CDR3 sequence reads: CASSYGGSSGNTIYF. CDR3 DNA: TGTGCCAGCAGTTACGGGGGAAGCTCTGGAAACACCATATATTTT. This sequence joins TRBV6-2 or TRBV6-3 and TRBJ1-3, with TRBD1 as a possible D gene (5 bases). This CDR3 is built from 15 residues. CDR1 and CDR2 (germline): MNHEY, SVGEGT. Trimming removed 2 bases at V and 0 bases at J, with 8 bases between.

The V call is TRBV4-1, the J call TRBJ1-6; D unresolved. Trimming removed 0 bases at V and 5 bases at J, with 8 bases between. Germline V gives CDR1 MGHRA, CDR2 YSYEKL. The CDR3 spans 15 residues. The CDR3 reads CASSQDPTNNSPLHF. The CDR3 DNA sequence: TGCGCCAGCAGCCAAGATCCCACTAATAATTCACCCCTCCACTTT.